This section outlines one TCR beta chain sequence together with its context. Its antigen is still unknown. No much larger clonotype is one base removed from it; base qualities were not supplied. Other DNA sequences in this sample translate to the same CDR3. The data derive from a study of T cells in lung cancer brain metastases (dated by TCRdb to the late 2010s). Background on the whole study: Seventeen of the 20 patients had a history of tobacco use, with a median of around 38 pack-years. About 90% of the 20 patients received no interval therapy between primary and metastasis resection. The median interval between acquisition of the primary specimen and acquisition of the brain metastasis specimen was 300 to 400 days. In this study, the TCR beta CDR3 repertoires of fully resected primary non-small cell lung cancers were compared with those of paired brain metastases. The cohort included roughly 20 patients who provided around 40 specimens, with each patient contributing one primary lung lesion and one brain metastasis. A median age at first diagnosis of around 58 years was recorded for the patients, of whom roughly 9 were male and 11 were female. DNA integrity number averaged about 3.8 in both primary and metastatic specimens, with no significant difference between sites.

Each sample received between about 2.24 and 5 ug of genomic DNA as input, and paired samples received equal DNA input. TCR beta libraries were constructed with the immunoSEQ hsTCRbeta Kit, with multiplexed V and J gene primers used across two PCR steps. Pooled libraries, together with positive and negative controls, were sequenced on an Illumina MiSeq with a 100-cycle paired-end protocol. For the original study's pipeline: The immunoSEQ vendor processed the raw data into normalized, annotated TCR beta repertoire reports. Richness was defined as unique clones by nucleotide sequence, with iChao1 and Efron-Thisted estimators extrapolating total richness. To characterize and compare the paired lesions, the analysis used Pielou's evenness, Simpson's index, the proportional abundance of the top-ten clones, and the Morisita overlap index. As stored in TCRdb, this immuneACCESS dataset retains in-frame rearrangements with V and J assigned. A fraction of the clones does not appear; measured against another copy, unresolved V genes explain less than half of the discrepancy, and the remainder lacks a known reason. That table gives V, J and clone size, and the DNA gave D and trimming. Present in this sample are about 3,500 clones, roughly nine tenths of which were seen just once. The ten largest clones add up to 5.2% of the sample.

Patients had resection either for delayed recurrence of a solitary brain metastasis or for synchronous oligometastatic disease. Patients with a history of multiple malignancies were excluded so that cancers other than NSCLC would not be included. Using marked H&E slides as a guide, tumor areas were macrodissected from four to six unstained approximately 11 um sections that had been deparaffinized. Every specimen was formalin-fixed and paraffin-embedded (FFPE). The AllPrep DNA/RNA FFPE Kit was used to extract genomic DNA. V ends up 3 bases short and J 2 bases short, with an unmatched junction base count of 7. Measured from the cysteine to the phenylalanine, the CDR3 is 17 residues long. The DNA shown is the 51-base CDR3, in frame from base 1. The germline V gene encodes CDR1 LNHDA and CDR2 SQIVND (reference sequence). Summary of the overall study and its limitations: Effects of preoperative corticosteroids on T cell infiltration in brain metastases could not be controlled. Most clones were found to be lesion-specific, and limited overlap was observed between paired lesions (mean Morisita index 0.23). The ten most abundant clones accounted for a significantly larger fraction of the repertoire in brain metastases than in primaries, which suggests clonal expansion. Significantly fewer unique productive clones were found in brain metastases than in paired primaries (median approximately 1,500 versus 4,500). DNA fragmentation in the FFPE samples may have kept the complete infiltrating T cell repertoire from being retrieved.

The origin of this receptor is a woman between 50 and 59 years old with non-small cell lung cancer. The chain was built from TRBV19 and TRBJ2-2; 9 bases in the middle match TRBD1. What was sequenced was tumor tissue from the primary lung tumor. The meaning of the sample's cell subset or site label: primary lung cancer lesion. The nucleotide sequence is TGTGCCAGTAGTATGATTGGACAGGGGTTCAACACCGGGGAGCTGTTTTTT. Its amino acids are CASSMIGQGFNTGELFF.